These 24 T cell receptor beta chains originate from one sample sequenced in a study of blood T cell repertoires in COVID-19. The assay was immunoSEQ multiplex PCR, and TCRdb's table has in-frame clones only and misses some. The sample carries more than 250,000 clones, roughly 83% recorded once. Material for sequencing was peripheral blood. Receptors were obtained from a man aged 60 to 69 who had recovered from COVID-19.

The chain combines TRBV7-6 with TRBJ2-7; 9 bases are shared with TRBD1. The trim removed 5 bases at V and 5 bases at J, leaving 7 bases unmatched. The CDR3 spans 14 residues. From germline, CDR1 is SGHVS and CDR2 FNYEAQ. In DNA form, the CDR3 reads TGTGCCAGCAGCCCGGGGACAGGGATCAACGAGCAGTACTTC. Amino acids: CASSPGTGINEQYF.

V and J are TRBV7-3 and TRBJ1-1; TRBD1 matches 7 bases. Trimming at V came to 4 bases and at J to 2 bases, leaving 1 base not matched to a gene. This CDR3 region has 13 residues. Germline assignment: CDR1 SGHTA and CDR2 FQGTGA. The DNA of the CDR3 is TGTGCCAGCAGCTGGGACAGAAACACTGAAGCTTTCTTT. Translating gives CASSWDRNTEAFF.

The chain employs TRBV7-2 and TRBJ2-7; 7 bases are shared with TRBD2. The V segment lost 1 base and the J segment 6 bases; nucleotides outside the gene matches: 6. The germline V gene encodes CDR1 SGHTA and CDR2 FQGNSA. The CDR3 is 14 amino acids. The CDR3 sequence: CASSLGSGIGEQYF. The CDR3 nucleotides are TGTGCCAGCAGCTTAGGCAGCGGGATCGGCGAGCAGTACTTC.

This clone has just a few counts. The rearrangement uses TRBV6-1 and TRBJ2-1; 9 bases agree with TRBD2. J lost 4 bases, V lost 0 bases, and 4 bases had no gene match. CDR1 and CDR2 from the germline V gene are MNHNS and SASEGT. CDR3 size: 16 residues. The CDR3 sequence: CASSEASGGVYNEQFF. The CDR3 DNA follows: TGTGCCAGCAGTGAAGCTAGCGGGGGCGTATACAATGAGCAGTTCTTC.

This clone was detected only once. The CDR3 here is CASSMGGYTEAFF. CDR3 sequence (DNA): TGTGCCAGCAGCATGGGGGGGTACACTGAAGCTTTCTTT. The genes are TRBV9 and TRBJ1-1; D might be TRBD1 (5 bases). This CDR3 has 13 residues. In germline, CDR1 is SGDLS, CDR2 YYNGEE. V was pared by 4 bases and J by 3 bases, with 10 bases between.

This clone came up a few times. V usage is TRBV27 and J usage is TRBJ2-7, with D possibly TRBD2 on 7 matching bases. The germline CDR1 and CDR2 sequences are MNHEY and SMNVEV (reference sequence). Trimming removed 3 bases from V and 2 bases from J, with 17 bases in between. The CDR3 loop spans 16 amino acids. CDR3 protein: CASSFQRGARAYEQYF. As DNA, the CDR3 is TGTGCCAGCAGTTTTCAACGGGGGGCCAGGGCCTACGAGCAGTACTTC.

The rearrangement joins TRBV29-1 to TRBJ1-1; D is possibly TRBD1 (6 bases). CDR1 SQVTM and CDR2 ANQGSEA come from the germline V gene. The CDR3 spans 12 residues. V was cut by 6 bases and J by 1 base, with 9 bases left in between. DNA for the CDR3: TGCAGCGTGGGGACACCGAACACTGAAGCTTTCTTT. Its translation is CSVGTPNTEAFF.

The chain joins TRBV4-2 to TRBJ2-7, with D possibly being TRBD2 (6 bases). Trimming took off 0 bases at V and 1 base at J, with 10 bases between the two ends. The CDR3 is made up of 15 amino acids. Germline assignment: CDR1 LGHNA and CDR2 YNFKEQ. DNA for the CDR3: TGTGCCAGCAGCCAAGAGTTTAGCGGTTCCTACGAGCAGTACTTC. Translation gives CASSQEFSGSYEQYF.

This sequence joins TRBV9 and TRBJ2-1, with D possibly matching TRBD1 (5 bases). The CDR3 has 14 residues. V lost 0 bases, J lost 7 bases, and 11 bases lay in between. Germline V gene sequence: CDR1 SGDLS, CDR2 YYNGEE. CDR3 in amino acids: CASSVGQGRNEQFF. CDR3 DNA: TGTGCCAGCAGCGTAGGGCAGGGTCGGAATGAGCAGTTCTTC.

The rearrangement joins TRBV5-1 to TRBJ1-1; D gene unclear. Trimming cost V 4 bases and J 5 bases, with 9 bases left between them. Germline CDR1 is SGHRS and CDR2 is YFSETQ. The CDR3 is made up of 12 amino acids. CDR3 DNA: TGCGCCAGCAGCGAGAGTGTGACTGAAGCTTTCTTT. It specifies CASSESVTEAFF.

The chain's CDR3 is CASSPRGTGKYEQYF. CDR3 nucleotides: TGTGCCAGCAGCCCACGGGGGACAGGGAAGTACGAGCAGTACTTC. This chain connects TRBV7-9 to TRBJ2-7; 9 nucleotides align to TRBD1. Germline values: CDR1 SEHNR, CDR2 FQNEAQ (reference sequence). The CDR3 extends over 15 amino acids. V lost 5 bases to trimming and J lost 4 bases; unmatched junction nucleotides: 9.

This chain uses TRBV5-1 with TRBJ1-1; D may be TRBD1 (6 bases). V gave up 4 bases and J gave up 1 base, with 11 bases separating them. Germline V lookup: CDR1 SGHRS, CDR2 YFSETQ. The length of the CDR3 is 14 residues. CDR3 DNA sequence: TGCGCCAGCAGCGTGGGACATAGGAACACTGAAGCTTTCTTT. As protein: CASSVGHRNTEAFF.

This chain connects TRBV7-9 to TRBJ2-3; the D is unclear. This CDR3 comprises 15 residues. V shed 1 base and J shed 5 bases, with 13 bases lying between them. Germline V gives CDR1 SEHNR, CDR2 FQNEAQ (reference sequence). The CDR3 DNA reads TGTGCCAGCAGCTTAGGCGCTAGTTCGGTAGATACGCAGTATTTT. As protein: CASSLGASSVDTQYF.

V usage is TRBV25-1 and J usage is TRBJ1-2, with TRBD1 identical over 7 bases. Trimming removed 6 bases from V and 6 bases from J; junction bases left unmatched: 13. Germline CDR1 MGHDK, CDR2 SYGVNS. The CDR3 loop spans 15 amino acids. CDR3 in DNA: TGTGCCAGCAGCCGGGTGAGACAGGGCTTAGATGGCTACACCTTC. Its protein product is CASSRVRQGLDGYTF.

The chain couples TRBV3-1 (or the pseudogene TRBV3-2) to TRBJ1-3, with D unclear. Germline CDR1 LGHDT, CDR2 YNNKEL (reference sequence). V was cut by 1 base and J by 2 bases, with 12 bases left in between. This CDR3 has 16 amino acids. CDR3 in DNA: TGTGCCAGCAGCCAAGTCTTTCGAGGCCCTGGAAACACCATATATTTT. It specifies CASSQVFRGPGNTIYF.

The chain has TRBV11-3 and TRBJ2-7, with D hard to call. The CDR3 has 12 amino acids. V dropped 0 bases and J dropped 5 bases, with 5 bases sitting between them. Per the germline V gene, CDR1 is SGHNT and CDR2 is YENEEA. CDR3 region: CASSLEQHEQYF. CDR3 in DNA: TGTGCCAGCAGCTTAGAACAACACGAGCAGTACTTC.

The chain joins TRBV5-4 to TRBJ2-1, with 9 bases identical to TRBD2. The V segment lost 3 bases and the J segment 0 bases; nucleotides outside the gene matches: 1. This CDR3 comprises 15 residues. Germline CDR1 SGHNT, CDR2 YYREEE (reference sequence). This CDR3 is CASSSRGGSYNEQFF. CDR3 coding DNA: TGTGCCAGCAGCTCGCGGGGGGGCTCCTACAATGAGCAGTTCTTC.

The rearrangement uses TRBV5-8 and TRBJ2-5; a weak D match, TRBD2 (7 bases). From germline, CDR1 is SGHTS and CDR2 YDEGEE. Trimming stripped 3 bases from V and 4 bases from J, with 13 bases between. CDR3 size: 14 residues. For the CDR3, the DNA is TGTGCCAGCAGCTGGACGGGGGGCGGAGAGACCCAGTACTTC. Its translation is CASSWTGGGETQYF.

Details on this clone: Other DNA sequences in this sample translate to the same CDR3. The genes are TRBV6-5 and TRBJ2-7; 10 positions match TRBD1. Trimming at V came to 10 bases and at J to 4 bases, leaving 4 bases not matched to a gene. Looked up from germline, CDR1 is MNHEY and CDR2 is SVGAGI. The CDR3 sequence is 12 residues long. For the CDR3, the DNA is TGTGCCACCCGGGACAGGGGTTACGAGCAGTACTTC. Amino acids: CATRDRGYEQYF.

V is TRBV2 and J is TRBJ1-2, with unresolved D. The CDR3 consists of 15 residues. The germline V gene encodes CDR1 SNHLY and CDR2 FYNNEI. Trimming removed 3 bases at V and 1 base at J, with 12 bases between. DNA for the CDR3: TGTGCCAGCAGTGAGGTGAAGGGAGGTAACTATGGCTACACCTTC. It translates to CASSEVKGGNYGYTF.

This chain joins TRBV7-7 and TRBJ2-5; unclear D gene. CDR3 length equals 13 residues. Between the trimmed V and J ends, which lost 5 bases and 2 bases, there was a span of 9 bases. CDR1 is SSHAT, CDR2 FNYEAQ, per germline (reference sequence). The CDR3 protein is CASSRTEQETQYF. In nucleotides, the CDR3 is TGTGCCAGCAGCCGTACAGAGCAAGAGACCCAGTACTTC. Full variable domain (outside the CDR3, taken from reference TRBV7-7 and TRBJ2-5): GAGVSQSPRYKVTKRGQDVTLRCDPISSHATLYWYQQALGQGPEFLTYFNYEAQPDKSGLPSDRFSAERPEGSISTLTIQRTEQRDSAMYRCASSRTEQETQYFGPGTRLLVL.

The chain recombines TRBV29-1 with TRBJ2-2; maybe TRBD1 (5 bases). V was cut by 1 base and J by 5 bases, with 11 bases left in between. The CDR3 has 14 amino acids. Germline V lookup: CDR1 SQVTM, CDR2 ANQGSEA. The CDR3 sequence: CSVEGGLRTGELFF. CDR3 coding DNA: TGCAGCGTTGAAGGGGGCCTCCGGACCGGGGAGCTGTTTTTT.

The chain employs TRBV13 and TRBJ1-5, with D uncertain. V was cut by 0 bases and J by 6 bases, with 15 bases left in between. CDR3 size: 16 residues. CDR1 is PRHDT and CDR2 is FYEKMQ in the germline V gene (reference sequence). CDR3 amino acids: CASSLGSPNGGQPQHF. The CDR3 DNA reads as TGTGCCAGCAGCTTAGGCTCCCCCAACGGTGGTCAGCCCCAGCATTTT.

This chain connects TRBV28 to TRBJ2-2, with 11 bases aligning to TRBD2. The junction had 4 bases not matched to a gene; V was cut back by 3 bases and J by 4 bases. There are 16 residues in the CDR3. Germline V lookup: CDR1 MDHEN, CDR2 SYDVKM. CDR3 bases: TGTGCCAGCAGTTTTAGCGGGGGGGCCCTCACCGGGGAGCTGTTTTTT. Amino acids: CASSFSGGALTGELFF.